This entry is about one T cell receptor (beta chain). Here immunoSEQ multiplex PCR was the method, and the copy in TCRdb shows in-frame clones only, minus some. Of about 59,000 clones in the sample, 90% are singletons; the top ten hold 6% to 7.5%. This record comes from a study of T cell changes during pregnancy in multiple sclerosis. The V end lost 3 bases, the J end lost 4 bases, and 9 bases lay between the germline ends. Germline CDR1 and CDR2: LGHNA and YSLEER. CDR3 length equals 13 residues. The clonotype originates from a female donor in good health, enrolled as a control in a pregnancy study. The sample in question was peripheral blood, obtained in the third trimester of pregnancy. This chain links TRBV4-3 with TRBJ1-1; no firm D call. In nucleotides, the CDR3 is TGCGCCAGCAGCCAGGGTGAGGCCACTGAAGCTTTCTTT. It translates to CASSQGEATEAFF.